This T cell receptor beta chain was observed in a study of blood T cell repertoires in COVID-19. Study summary: T cells, B-cell-depleted T cells, or PBMCs supplied cDNA or gDNA.

Participants' reported clinical history set cohort assignment. Two negative PCRs, clearance, or symptom resolution were required of recovered Cohort 3 donors. The ends were cut back, 2 bases at V and 4 bases at J, with 7 bases in the middle. The CDR3 contains 13 residues. CDR1 is SGHTA, CDR2 FQGNSA, per germline. Per the authors' pipeline: Amplification with reference gene primers provided the estimates of nucleated cell counts. This table comes from immunoSEQ multiplex PCR, and its TCRdb copy is limited to in-frame clones, with some not included. From that table come the V and J calls and clone size; the DNA was used to work out D and trimming. The table includes fewer than 400,000 clones, approximately 83% detected once.

The V gene is TRBV7-2, the J gene TRBJ2-3; no definite D call. This TCR came from a man younger than 40 who had recovered from COVID-19. The specimen sequenced was PBMCs or T cells enriched from blood (not recorded which). CDR3 sequence: CASSLFSADTQYF. In DNA form, the CDR3 reads TGTGCCAGCAGCTTATTTTCGGCAGATACGCAGTATTTT.